This TCR beta chain emerged from a study of CXCR3-negative and CXCR3-positive naive CD8 T cells. Study-level results: Sequencing showed both naive subsets with comparably high diversity, and memory CD8+ cells much lower. More hydrophobic TRB CDR3s occurred in CXCR3-positive than in CXCR3-negative naive cells.

The method, 5' RACE with UMI labels, was used to prepare the TRB cDNA libraries. TCRdb processed the 5' RACE reads again and assigns one entry to each CDR3 protein, with no DNA. Its listing shows some 140,000 distinct CDR3 sequences. This CDR3 is 16 amino acids long. Germline V gene sequence: CDR1 SGHDT, CDR2 YYEEEE. Worth noting for this clonotype: Its antigen is unknown.

The source material was naive CXCR3+ CD8+ T cells from blood. The subset here: CD45RO-CCR7+CD27+CD95- naive CD8+ T cells expressing CXCR3 (TNR3+). The source of this sequence is a human donor in good health. Some clones in this sample may be carry-over from other donors' samples. V is TRBV5-6 and J is TRBJ1-2; TCRdb returns TRBD1, unconfirmable since there is no DNA. Here the CDR3 reads CASSLAERSWGIGYTF.